The 10 T cell receptor beta chains listed next were all sequenced from one sample in a study of T cells after posttransplantation cyclophosphamide. Sampled 1 year posttransplant, controls received myeloablative marrow transplants, methotrexate and a calcineurin inhibitor. Sequenced by immunoSEQ multiplex PCR; TCRdb stores in-frame clones only, minus some. The repertoire consists of fewer than 25,000 clones, with roughly nine tenths occurring once and the leading ten covering about 8.2%. The specimen comprised PBMCs, sampled after an allogeneic stem cell transplant with a calcineurin inhibitor and methotrexate. Source of these receptors: a female patient aged 50-59 years who received an allogeneic stem cell transplant from an unrelated donor, was CMV-positive, and had chronic GVHD only. Some T cells may be transferred from the graft donor.

The V and J genes are TRBV27 and TRBJ1-1; weak D call: TRBD1 (6 bases). The CDR3 is 16 amino acids. Trimming removed 3 bases from V and 5 bases from J, with 19 bases in between. Germline CDR1 reads MNHEY; CDR2 reads SMNVEV (reference sequence). CDR3 sequence (DNA): TGTGCCAGCAGTTTGCGGGTCGGGCAGGGGAGAACTGAAGCTTTCTTT. Its protein is CASSLRVGQGRTEAFF.

V gene TRBV19 combines with J gene TRBJ2-1; 8 nucleotides line up with TRBD2. V was pared by 7 bases and J by 3 bases, with 8 bases of the junction left unmatched. This CDR3 has 15 amino acids. Per germline, CDR1 LNHDA and CDR2 SQIVND (reference sequence). DNA for the CDR3: TGTGCCAGTACTCCAAGCGGGGGCAACTACAATGAGCAGTTCTTC. This codes for CASTPSGGNYNEQFF.

CDR3 residues: CASSSQGAGDQPQHF. CDR3 coding DNA: TGTGCCAGCAGTTCACAGGGGGCTGGGGATCAGCCCCAGCATTTT. The V gene is TRBV6-6, the J gene TRBJ1-5; 9 bases agree with TRBD1. The CDR3 runs to 15 residues. In germline, CDR1 is MNHNY, CDR2 SVGAGI (reference sequence). Trimming at V came to 4 bases and at J to 5 bases, leaving 6 bases not matched to a gene.

The DNA of the CDR3 is TGTGCCAGCAGCCCTGGGGGCGCGACATCAAACACTGAAGCTTTCTTT. Its protein product is CASSPGGATSNTEAFF. This chain joins TRBV13 and TRBJ1-1; D possibly corresponds to TRBD1 (6 bases). This CDR3 has 16 amino acids. Trimming removed 5 bases at V and 2 bases at J, with 18 bases between. CDR1 PRHDT and CDR2 FYEKMQ come from the germline V gene (reference sequence). Full variable domain (outside the CDR3, taken from reference TRBV13 and TRBJ1-1): AAGVIQSPRHLIKEKRETATLKCYPIPRHDTVYWYQQGPGQDPQFLISFYEKMQSDKGSIPDRFSAQQFSDYHSELNMSSLELGDSALYFCASSPGGATSNTEAFFGQGTRLTVV.

V usage is TRBV5-1 and J usage is TRBJ2-5; a possible D gene is TRBD2 (6 bases). Looked up from germline, CDR1 is SGHRS and CDR2 is YFSETQ. This CDR3 has 14 residues. The V gene lost 2 bases and the J gene lost 5 bases, with 13 bases spanning the gap. The CDR3 loop is CASSFGGSEETQYF. The CDR3 nucleotides are TGCGCCAGCAGCTTTGGAGGGAGTGAGGAGACCCAGTACTTC. Based on the CDR3 plus reference TRBV5-1 and TRBJ2-5, the full variable domain is KAGVTQTPRYLIKTRGQQVTLSCSPISGHRSVSWYQQTPGQGLQFLFEYFSETQRNKGNFPGRFSGRQFSNSRSEMNVSTLELGDSALYLCASSFGGSEETQYFGPGTRLLVL.

The table lists this clone with a count of one. The chain combines TRBV7-9 with TRBJ1-2; 7 bases line up with TRBD1. The CDR3 spans 17 residues. With V trimmed by 2 bases and J by 3 bases, 12 bases remained unmatched. Looked up from germline, CDR1 is SEHNR and CDR2 is FQNEAQ (reference sequence). CDR3 protein: CASSLSLRQGGDYGYTF. CDR3 in DNA: TGTGCCAGCAGCTTATCCCTTAGACAGGGCGGTGACTATGGCTACACCTTC.

The chain has TRBV5-1 and TRBJ2-3, with 8 bases fitting TRBD2. V was clipped by 0 bases and J by 7 bases; unmatched bases: 7. Germline V CDR1 and CDR2: SGHRS, YFSETQ. CDR3 length: 15 residues. The DNA of the CDR3 is TGCGCCAGCAGCTTGGTCGGGAGGGCCCCTAATACGCAGTATTTT. Its protein is CASSLVGRAPNTQYF.

The V gene is TRBV15, the J gene TRBJ1-5, with 7 positions matching TRBD1. Germline V gives CDR1 LNHNV, CDR2 YYDKDF (reference sequence). The CDR3 is 15 residues long. V lost 4 bases and J lost 6; bases outside the gene matches: 9. Here the CDR3 DNA reads TGTGCCACCAGCACGTTCGGACAGGCGGGTCAGCCCCAGCATTTT. Translating gives CATSTFGQAGQPQHF.

This clone occurred a few times. The V and J genes are TRBV7-9 and TRBJ1-4, with no clear D. This CDR3 comprises 12 residues. V lost 5 bases, J lost 4 bases, and 5 bases lay in between. Per the germline V gene, CDR1 is SEHNR and CDR2 is FQNEAQ (reference sequence). This CDR3 is CASSRSNEKLFF. The CDR3 region has the DNA TGTGCCAGCAGCCGTAGTAATGAAAAACTGTTTTTT. Full variable domain (remainder filled in from reference TRBV7-9 and TRBJ1-4): DTGVSQNPRHKITKRGQNVTFRCDPISEHNRLYWYRQTLGQGPEFLTYFQNEAQLEKSRLLSDRFSAERPKGSFSTLEIQRTEQGDSAMYLCASSRSNEKLFFGSGTQLSVL.

This chain connects TRBV11-2 to TRBJ2-7; 7 bases line up with TRBD1. Germline loops: CDR1 SGHAT, CDR2 FQNNGV. The CDR3 covers 14 residues. The J segment lost 2 bases and the V segment lost 5 bases, leaving 6 bases of the junction unmatched. The CDR3 DNA reads as TGTGCCAGCAGCCTAAGGGGGCGACCCTACGAGCAGTACTTC. Amino acid sequence: CASSLRGRPYEQYF. The full variable domain, in which reference TRBV11-2 and TRBJ2-7 provide the parts outside the CDR3, is EAGVAQSPRYKIIEKRQSVAFWCNPISGHATLYWYQQILGQGPKLLIQFQNNGVVDDSQLPKDRFSAERLKGVDSTLKIQPAKLEDSAVYLCASSLRGRPYEQYFGPGTRLTVT.